Shown below are 20 T cell receptor beta chains from a single sample sequenced in a study of blood T cell repertoires in COVID-19. The protocol was immunoSEQ multiplex PCR, while the TCRdb copy is restricted to in-frame clones and leaves out a portion. The sample has more than 300,000 clones, about 83% seen once. The sample consisted of peripheral blood. All receptors come from a woman between 45 and 65 years old with acute or convalescent COVID-19.

V is TRBV4-1 and J is TRBJ2-5; the match to TRBD1 covers 8 bases. Germline values: CDR1 MGHRA, CDR2 YSYEKL. CDR3 size: 17 residues. J gave up 4 bases and V 0 bases, and 10 bases lay outside the gene matches. The CDR3 sequence is CASSQDLLGTGTETQYF. The CDR3 nucleotides are TGCGCCAGCAGCCAAGATCTCCTCGGGACAGGAACAGAGACCCAGTACTTC.

The CDR3 nucleotides are TGTGCCAGCAGGAAAAGGACAGGGTCGGGGGAAAAACTGTTTTTT. This sequence encodes CASRKRTGSGEKLFF. The chain uses TRBV6-5 and TRBJ1-4; 8 bases align to TRBD1. CDR1 is MNHEY and CDR2 is SVGAGI in the germline V gene. V trimming: 6 bases; J trimming: 8 bases; junction bases outside the gene matches: 11. This CDR3 spans 15 amino acids.

The table lists this clone with a few counts. This chain joins TRBV4-2 and TRBJ1-5; TRBD1 matches at 7 bases. J was trimmed by 3 bases and V by 4 bases; bases with no gene match: 9. The germline V gene encodes CDR1 LGHNA and CDR2 YNFKEQ. This CDR3 spans 16 amino acids. In DNA, the CDR3 is TGTGCCAGCAGCCTCACCACGGGGACAGTCAATCAGCCCCAGCATTTT. Protein: CASSLTTGTVNQPQHF.

The chain employs TRBV19 and TRBJ2-3, with D perhaps matching TRBD2 (7 bases). The V gene's germline CDR1 is LNHDA and CDR2 SQIVND (reference sequence). The CDR3 totals 15 residues. V was cut by 1 base and J by 7 bases, with 15 bases left in between. CDR3 amino acids: CASSIVGGLAHTQYF. The CDR3 nucleotides read TGTGCCAGTAGTATAGTCGGGGGGCTGGCCCATACGCAGTATTTT.

The V and J genes are TRBV14 and TRBJ2-7; tentative D call: TRBD2 (6 bases). Deletions cut 3 bases from V and 5 bases from J, with 11 bases between. The CDR3 is 13 amino acids. Germline-derived CDR1 and CDR2 are SGHDN and FVKESK. CDR3 in DNA: TGTGCCAGCAGCCACGGGAGTCCCGACGAGCAGTACTTC. Translating gives CASSHGSPDEQYF.

The genes are TRBV5-4 and TRBJ2-3; D uncertain. Trimming left V 3 bases short and J 2 bases short, with 4 bases between. Germline V gene sequence: CDR1 SGHNT, CDR2 YYREEE (reference sequence). This CDR3 comprises 12 residues. CDR3 in DNA: TGTGCCAGCAGCTCCATCACAGATACGCAGTATTTT. Translating gives CASSSITDTQYF. Combining the CDR3 with reference TRBV5-4 and TRBJ2-3 gives the whole variable domain ETGVTQSPTHLIKTRGQQVTLRCSSQSGHNTVSWYQQALGQGPQFIFQYYREEENGRGNFPPRFSGLQFPNYSSELNVNALELDDSALYLCASSSITDTQYFGPGTRLTVL.

This clone turned up a few times. The chain combines TRBV7-9 with TRBJ1-5, with 8 bases that match TRBD1. CDR3 length: 15 amino acids. J was trimmed by 1 base and V by 5 bases; bases with no gene match: 4. Germline lookup yields CDR1 SEHNR and CDR2 FQNEAQ (reference sequence). This chain's CDR3 is CASSQDRVSNQPQHF. As DNA, the CDR3 is TGTGCCAGCAGCCAGGACAGGGTCAGCAATCAGCCCCAGCATTTT.

This clone occurred once. The rearrangement links TRBV30 to TRBJ1-5; D might be TRBD1 (5 bases). This CDR3 has 16 amino acids. CDR1 is GTSNPN, CDR2 SVGIG, per germline (reference sequence). V was cut by 2 bases and J by 6 bases, with 20 bases left in between. The CDR3 reads CAWSSPGLPGSQPQHF. CDR3 bases: TGTGCCTGGAGTTCTCCGGGACTTCCTGGTAGTCAGCCCCAGCATTTT.

The chain has TRBV29-1 and TRBJ1-4, with a tentative D call TRBD1 (5 bases). Germline values: CDR1 SQVTM, CDR2 ANQGSEA. This CDR3 has 13 amino acids. The germline V and J ends were trimmed by 2 bases and 10 bases, with 14 bases remaining between them. The DNA of the CDR3 is TGCAGCGTTGAACGTGGGGCCAAGGGAAAACTGTTTTTT. As protein: CSVERGAKGKLFF.

The CDR3 spells CASSGQGFGELFF. As DNA, the CDR3 is TGTGCCAGCAGTGGACAGGGATTCGGGGAGCTGTTTTTT. The V gene is TRBV5-5, the J gene TRBJ2-2; 8 bases line up with TRBD1. J was trimmed by 7 bases and V by 5 bases; bases with no gene match: 4. Germline CDR1 and CDR2: SGHKS and YYEKEE (reference sequence). CDR3 length: 13 residues.

The chain joins TRBV27 to TRBJ1-2, with 7 bases identical to TRBD1. Germline values: CDR1 MNHEY, CDR2 SMNVEV (reference sequence). V lost 5 bases to trimming and J lost 8 bases; unmatched junction nucleotides: 5. The CDR3 sequence is 12 residues long. The CDR3 loop is CASSGNRGGYTF. DNA for the CDR3: TGTGCCAGCAGTGGGAACAGGGGCGGCTACACCTTC.

The chain links TRBV5-8 to TRBJ1-5; 7 bases agree with TRBD1. V shed 1 base, J shed 7 bases, and the junction held 14 bases outside the gene matches. Germline CDR1 and CDR2: SGHTS and YDEGEE. CDR3 size: 17 residues. The CDR3 is CASSLLLTGVSGQPQHF. CDR3 DNA sequence: TGTGCCAGCAGCTTGTTACTCACAGGGGTGAGTGGGCAGCCCCAGCATTTT.

The J gene is TRBJ1-5, the V gene TRBV9; TRBD1 is a possible D gene (5 bases). This CDR3 region has 14 residues. Per germline, CDR1 SGDLS and CDR2 YYNGEE. Trimming took off 3 bases at V and 3 bases at J, with 10 bases between the two ends. CDR3 nucleotide sequence: TGTGCCAGCAGCGAGCAGGGCTTCAATCAGCCCCAGCATTTT. Protein: CASSEQGFNQPQHF.

Details on this clone: The same CDR3 arises from other DNA sequences in this sample as well. The chain uses TRBV2 and TRBJ1-2, with TRBD1 matching over 7 bases. V gave up 8 bases and J gave up 1 base; unmatched junction bases: 1. This CDR3 is built from 12 residues. The V gene's germline CDR1 is SNHLY and CDR2 FYNNEI. This chain's CDR3 is CASRDSNYGYTF. CDR3 in DNA: TGTGCCAGCCGGGACAGTAACTATGGCTACACCTTC.

The chain couples TRBV5-6 to TRBJ1-1; D ambiguous. CDR1 is SGHDT and CDR2 is YYEEEE in the germline V gene. V lost 1 base and J lost 0, with 10 bases in between. The CDR3 is 15 residues long. The CDR3 protein is CASSLYSRLNTEAFF. DNA of the CDR3: TGTGCCAGCAGCTTGTACTCACGGTTGAACACTGAAGCTTTCTTT.

J is TRBJ1-2 and V is TRBV9; no reliable D call. The CDR3 spans 15 residues. Trimming shortened V by 0 bases and J by 3 bases, and 12 bases separated the two germline ends. Germline lookup yields CDR1 SGDLS and CDR2 YYNGEE. The CDR3 region is CASSVGQRTDYGYTF. CDR3 sequence (DNA): TGTGCCAGCAGCGTAGGACAACGAACCGACTATGGCTACACCTTC.

The chain carries TRBV3-1 (or the pseudogene TRBV3-2) and TRBJ2-3; 7 bases line up with TRBD2. The CDR3 extends over 16 amino acids. Germline V gene lookup returns CDR1 LGHDT and CDR2 YNNKEL (reference sequence). The ends lost 2 bases at V and 2 bases at J; junction bases unmatched: 7. The CDR3 protein is CASSQMKRGSTDTQYF. DNA of the CDR3: TGTGCCAGCAGCCAAATGAAGCGGGGCTCCACAGATACGCAGTATTTT.

A remark on this clone: This CDR3 is also generated by other DNA sequences in the sample. The chain uses TRBV6-2 or TRBV6-3 and TRBJ1-2, with TRBD1 as a possible D gene (5 bases). The germline V gene encodes CDR1 MNHEY and CDR2 SVGEGT. V lost 6 bases to trimming and J lost 2 bases, with 10 bases between them. The CDR3 sequence is 13 residues long. The DNA for the CDR3 is TGTGCCAGCAGCCTTGGGGGGAACTATGGCTACACCTTC. This gives the protein CASSLGGNYGYTF.

This clone was counted a few times. The chain joins TRBV7-2 to TRBJ1-6; no definite D call. CDR1 and CDR2 from the germline V gene are SGHTA and FQGNSA. Trimming took off 8 bases at V and 7 bases at J, with 21 bases between the two ends. The CDR3 spans 16 residues. The CDR3 nucleotides are TGTGCCAGCGGCTCCTGGGCCTCCGCTGGGAATTCACCCCTCCACTTT. Translated, it gives CASGSWASAGNSPLHF.

J is TRBJ2-2 and V is TRBV7-9; tentatively, D is TRBD1 or TRBD2 (5 bases each). The ends were cut back, 6 bases at V and 2 bases at J, with 13 bases in the middle. From germline, CDR1 is SEHNR and CDR2 FQNEAQ (reference sequence). The CDR3 runs 15 residues. This CDR3 is CASRLQDLNTGELFF. DNA for the CDR3: TGTGCCAGCAGGTTACAGGACTTAAACACCGGGGAGCTGTTTTTT.